These T cell receptor beta chains were read from a single sample in a study of blood T cells in healthy people across ages. From the 5' RACE reads, TCRdb called clonotypes with MiXCR, one entry per CDR3 protein. Here the sample spans approximately 880,000 distinct CDR3 sequences, around 46% being singletons. The sample was blood. These receptor sequences come from a man between 25 and 39 years old in good health. CDR3s include the opening cysteine and the closing phenylalanine or tryptophan.

v_call cdr3_aa
TRBV10-3 CAISNSMNTEAFF
TRBV18 CASSLGTVTEAFF
TRBV4-1 CASSLMAGGGGNYGYTF
TRBV9 CASSPSPQGAYEQYF
TRBV5-1 CASSSAGEGYGYTF
TRBV4-1 CASSQGSPLHF
TRBV5-1 CASSSRDPYEQYF
TRBV7-2 CASSLARPAYNEQFF
TRBV6-2/TRBV6-3 CASNPRAQETQYF
TRBV20-1 CSARDPITGELFF
TRBV4-1 CASSQGTAQETQYF
TRBV29-1 CSVSREGDTQYF
TRBV7-9 CASRVYQETQYF
TRBV18 CASSQPGQGGYEQYF
TRBV9 CASSVTRQGGVDTQYF
TRBV4-3 CASSQEAGGHYGYTF
TRBV6-2/TRBV6-3 CASSPGTLGGETQYF
TRBV12-3/TRBV12-4 CASRRTLVDNEQFF
TRBV20-1 CSARRYETPPQYF
TRBV20-1 CSAGPGTEQFF
TRBV3-1 CASSSRQHGAYEQYF
TRBV7-8 CASSPGYSSYNEQFF
TRBV28 CASSRRGRGANEQFF